The present TCR beta chain was sequenced within a study of T cell responses to AZD1222 COVID-19 vaccine. Study overall: Pooling of second doses given at about 4 or about 12 weeks was done.

The CDR3 consists of 13 residues. J was trimmed by 0 bases and V by 10 bases; bases with no gene match: 4. Looked up from germline, CDR1 is ENHRY and CDR2 is SYGVKD. Assay: immunoSEQ multiplex PCR; the TCRdb copy retains only in-frame clones and omits some. The sample has over 95,000 clones; roughly 91% are singletons. This specimen consisted of peripheral blood, obtained on day 0 of AZD1222 vaccination. The chain carries TRBV10-3 and TRBJ1-1; 8 bases line up with TRBD1. This sequence originates from an adult in good health. The CDR3 DNA is TGTGCCACACAGGGGGATATGAACACTGAAGCTTTCTTT. Translated: CATQGDMNTEAFF.